This T cell receptor (beta chain) came from a study of blood T cells in healthy people across ages. Findings and limits, study-wide: Naive CD4+ cell counts and diversity both ran higher in long-lived than in aged donors.

As for this clonotype: What it binds is unknown.

Germline values: CDR1 MNHEY, CDR2 SMNVEV (reference sequence). The CDR3 totals 12 residues. V lost 7 bases to trimming and J lost 4 bases, with 10 bases between them. The authors drew approximately 9 milliliters of peripheral blood from each donor. Each sample yielded at least 6.5 million isolated PBMCs. Together with a sample-barcoded 5' primer, a J-beta primer mix was included in a second PCR lasting roughly 6 to 12 cycles. TCRdb ran MiXCR on the 5' RACE reads and lists one entry per CDR3 protein. The table lists 700,000 to 1,000,000 distinct CDR3 sequences, around 45% of them singletons. Sequencing was performed on blood. This TCR was sampled from a man in his 60s in good health. This chain links TRBV27 with TRBJ1-2; a possible D gene is TRBD1 (5 bases). The CDR3: CASMSGGYGYTF. The CDR3, as DNA: TGTGCCAGCATGAGTGGGGGCTATGGCTACACCTTC.